The 20 T cell receptor beta chains listed next were all sequenced from one sample in a study of shared clonotypes between healthy human individuals. Generated by immunoSEQ multiplex PCR, the TCRdb table keeps only in-frame clones and is missing some. Of approximately 640,000 clones in the sample, about 90% were seen once. The specimen sequenced was memory CD8+ T cells from PBMCs. Indicated subset: CD45RO+ cells pooled with CCR7-negative TemRA cells. The receptors were gathered from a man between 18 and 29 years old in good health. Some clones in this sample may be carry-over from other donors' samples.

V is TRBV19 and J is TRBJ2-2; unclear D gene. The CDR3 extends over 13 amino acids. Germline CDR1 and CDR2: LNHDA and SQIVND (reference sequence). Trimming shortened V by 3 bases and J by 2 bases, and 4 bases separated the two germline ends. DNA for the CDR3: TGTGCCAGTAGTATGAGCAACACCGGGGAGCTGTTTTTT. Amino acid sequence: CASSMSNTGELFF.

This chain links TRBV15 with TRBJ2-3; D is uncertain. CDR1 and CDR2 from the germline V gene are LNHNV and YYDKDF (reference sequence). The CDR3 contains 13 residues. V dropped 4 bases and J dropped 2 bases, with 7 bases sitting between them. The CDR3 region is CATSTKLTDTQYF. For the CDR3, the DNA is TGTGCCACCAGCACCAAACTCACAGATACGCAGTATTTT.

The genes are TRBV11-2 and TRBJ2-7; D gene uncertain. Germline CDR1 reads SGHAT; CDR2 reads FQNNGV. The CDR3 spans 12 residues. Trimming removed 1 base from V and 1 base from J, with 2 bases in between. This chain's CDR3 is CASSLVSYEQYF. Here the CDR3 DNA reads TGTGCCAGCAGCTTAGTATCCTACGAGCAGTACTTC. The variable domain in full, with the rest retrieved from reference TRBV11-2 and TRBJ2-7, is EAGVAQSPRYKIIEKRQSVAFWCNPISGHATLYWYQQILGQGPKLLIQFQNNGVVDDSQLPKDRFSAERLKGVDSTLKIQPAKLEDSAVYLCASSLVSYEQYFGPGTRLTVT.

The chain employs TRBV30 and TRBJ1-1; D gene unclear. V was shortened by 3 bases and J by 6 bases, with 11 bases between the two germline ends. The CDR3 contains 12 residues. CDR1 and CDR2 from the germline V gene are GTSNPN and SVGIG (reference sequence). CDR3 residues: CAWSKGSPEAFF. CDR3 coding DNA: TGTGCCTGGAGCAAGGGTAGTCCTGAAGCTTTCTTT.

The DNA of the CDR3 is TGTGCCAGCAGCGGACTAGCGGGGTACAATGAGCAGTTCTTC. Its translation is CASSGLAGYNEQFF. The rearrangement joins TRBV21-1 to TRBJ2-1; the table's TRBD2 call for D was not verified on the DNA. TRBV21-1 is a pseudogene. CDR3 size: 14 residues.

This chain uses TRBV9 with TRBJ1-1, with D perhaps matching TRBD1 (6 bases). Per the germline V gene, CDR1 is SGDLS and CDR2 is YYNGEE. The CDR3 sequence is 14 residues long. Trimming removed 3 bases at V and 6 bases at J, with 15 bases between. CDR3 sequence: CASSASAQGAEAFF. The DNA of the CDR3 is TGTGCCAGCAGCGCGAGCGCACAGGGAGCTGAAGCTTTCTTT.

The V call is TRBV5-6, the J call TRBJ2-7; 10 nucleotides line up with TRBD2. The J segment lost 1 base and the V segment lost 4 bases, leaving 17 bases of the junction unmatched. The germline gives CDR1 SGHDT, CDR2 YYEEEE. The CDR3 has 19 residues. In DNA, the CDR3 is TGTGCCAGCAGCCCTACTCCGGGACTAGCGCACTGGGGTTCCTACGAGCAGTACTTC. Translation gives CASSPTPGLAHWGSYEQYF.

This rearrangement joins TRBV4-3 to TRBJ2-2, with a possible D match to TRBD1 (6 bases). The CDR3 spans 15 residues. Germline V gives CDR1 LGHNA, CDR2 YSLEER. V was cut by 5 bases and J by 4 bases, with 14 bases left in between. Written as DNA, the CDR3 is TGCGCCAGCAGCTTTGGGATAGGGGGCACCGGGGAGCTGTTTTTT. Protein: CASSFGIGGTGELFF.

This clone was seen a handful of times. The chain has TRBV6-5 and TRBJ1-5; D gene unclear. There are 14 residues in the CDR3. With 7 bases removed from V and 5 bases from J, the gap between germline ends came to 15 bases. Germline V CDR1 and CDR2: MNHEY, SVGAGI. CDR3 in DNA: TGTGCCAGCAAGCCAGTAAGTTTCGATCAGCCCCAGCATTTT. Its protein product is CASKPVSFDQPQHF.

The J gene is TRBJ1-1, the V gene TRBV2; TRBD1 might be the D (5 bases). V lost 3 bases and J 3 bases, leaving 11 bases between the germline ends. CDR1 is SNHLY, CDR2 FYNNEI, per germline. The CDR3 loop spans 14 amino acids. CDR3 sequence: CASSEGLSDTEAFF. The CDR3 region has the DNA TGTGCCAGCAGTGAGGGACTTAGTGACACTGAAGCTTTCTTT.

In nucleotides, the CDR3 is TGTGCCAGCAGTGGGGAAGACAGGATGCTGAACTATGGCTACACCTTC. Protein: CASSGEDRMLNYGYTF. The gene calls are TRBV25-1 and TRBJ1-2; maybe TRBD1 (6 bases). Germline V gene lookup returns CDR1 MGHDK and CDR2 SYGVNS. The CDR3 covers 16 residues. Trimming left V 4 bases short and J 2 bases short, with 17 bases between.

Remarks on this clone: Additional DNA sequences in this sample encode the identical CDR3. The V call is TRBV27, the J call TRBJ2-2, with D uncertain. Trimming took off 3 bases at V and 2 bases at J, with 7 bases between the two ends. The CDR3 consists of 14 residues. Germline lookup yields CDR1 MNHEY and CDR2 SMNVEV (reference sequence). The CDR3 here is CASSFSKNTGELFF. The CDR3 nucleotides are TGTGCCAGCAGTTTTTCTAAAAACACCGGGGAGCTGTTTTTT.

The chain employs TRBV13 and TRBJ2-7; the D gene is possibly TRBD2 (6 bases). The CDR3 runs to 14 residues. V was shortened by 2 bases and J by 2 bases, with 10 bases between the two germline ends. Germline V lookup: CDR1 PRHDT, CDR2 FYEKMQ (reference sequence). The CDR3 region is CASSLWDFPYEQYF. DNA for the CDR3: TGTGCCAGCAGCTTATGGGACTTTCCCTACGAGCAGTACTTC.

V and J are TRBV11-3 and TRBJ2-3; TRBD2 matches at 10 bases. The V gene's germline CDR1 is SGHNT and CDR2 YENEEA. This CDR3 spans 16 amino acids. Losses at the gene ends were 3 bases for V and 0 bases for J; bases not matched to a gene: 3. As DNA, the CDR3 is TGTGCCAGCAGCTTGATGACTAGCGGGAGCACAGATACGCAGTATTTT. Translation gives CASSLMTSGSTDTQYF.

J is TRBJ2-7 and V is TRBV10-3; possibly TRBD2 for D (6 bases). Germline CDR1 ENHRY, CDR2 SYGVKD. CDR3 length: 16 amino acids. V was trimmed by 3 bases and J by 2 bases, leaving 17 bases between them. The CDR3 DNA is TGTGCCATCAGTGAACCCAGGCAGGGAGGTACCTACGAGCAGTACTTC. Its protein product is CAISEPRQGGTYEQYF.

This chain joins TRBV27 and TRBJ1-2, with TRBD1 matching 8 bases. This CDR3 is built from 15 residues. Germline CDR1 and CDR2: MNHEY and SMNVEV (reference sequence). The junction had 15 bases not matched to a gene; V was cut back by 7 bases and J by 8 bases. In nucleotides, the CDR3 is TGTGCCAGCAACCCGATCCCCGGGACAGGAAGAGGCTACACCTTC. Its protein product is CASNPIPGTGRGYTF.

V is TRBV6-1 and J is TRBJ1-5; D is unresolved. Deletions cut 4 bases from V and 3 bases from J, with 16 bases between. The CDR3 covers 16 residues. CDR1 is MNHNS and CDR2 is SASEGT in the germline V gene. CDR3 nucleotide sequence: TGTGCCAGCAGTGTCCTCGGGAGGGTCCTCAATCAGCCCCAGCATTTT. This codes for CASSVLGRVLNQPQHF.

The V and J genes are TRBV12-5 and TRBJ2-7; D possibly uses TRBD1 or TRBD2 (6 bases each). V lost 7 bases and J 1 base, leaving 20 bases between the germline ends. The CDR3 spans 16 residues. Germline V CDR1 and CDR2: LGHNT, FRNRAP. This CDR3 is CASASWVGGGSYEQYF. CDR3 DNA sequence: TGTGCTAGTGCCTCGTGGGTAGGAGGGGGATCCTACGAGCAGTACTTC.

The chain couples TRBV29-1 to TRBJ2-6; 7 bases align to TRBD1. V lost 0 bases and J lost 0; bases outside the gene matches: 5. The CDR3 is made up of 17 amino acids. The germline V gene encodes CDR1 SQVTM and CDR2 ANQGSEA. This CDR3 is CSVEDWDSFSGANVLTF. The DNA of the CDR3 is TGCAGCGTTGAAGATTGGGACAGTTTCTCTGGGGCCAACGTCCTGACTTTC. Drawing the rest from reference TRBV29-1 and TRBJ2-6, the complete variable domain is SAVISQKPSRDICQRGTSLTIQCQVDSQVTMMFWYRQQPGQSLTLIATANQGSEATYESGFVIDKFPISRPNLTFSTLTVSNMSPEDSSIYLCSVEDWDSFSGANVLTFGAGSRLTVL.

The rearrangement joins TRBV5-6 to TRBJ2-5; D tentatively fits TRBD1 or TRBD2 (6 bases each). The end of the DNA is better explained by TRBJ2-7, so the J call may be wrong. This CDR3 spans 16 amino acids. CDR1 is SGHDT and CDR2 is YYEEEE in the germline V gene. The CDR3 protein is CASSLALAEGEDEQYF. The CDR3, as DNA: TGTGCCAGCAGCTTGGCCCTAGCTGAGGGGGAGGACGAGCAGTACTTC.